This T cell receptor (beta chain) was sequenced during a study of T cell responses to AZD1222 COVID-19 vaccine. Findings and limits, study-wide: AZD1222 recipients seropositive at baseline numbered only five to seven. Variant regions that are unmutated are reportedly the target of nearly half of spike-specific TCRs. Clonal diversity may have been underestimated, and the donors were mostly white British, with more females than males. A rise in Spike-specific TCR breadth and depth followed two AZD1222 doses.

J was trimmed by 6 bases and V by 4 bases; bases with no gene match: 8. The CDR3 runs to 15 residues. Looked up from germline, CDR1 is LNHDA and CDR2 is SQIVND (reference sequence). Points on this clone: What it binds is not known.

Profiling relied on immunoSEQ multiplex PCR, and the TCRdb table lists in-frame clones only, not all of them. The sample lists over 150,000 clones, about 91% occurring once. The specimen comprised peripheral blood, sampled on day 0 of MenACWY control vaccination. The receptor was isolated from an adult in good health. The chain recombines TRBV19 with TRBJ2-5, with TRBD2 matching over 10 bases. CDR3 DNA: TGTGCCAGTAGTAAGGAACTAGCGGGGAGGCAGACCCAGTACTTC. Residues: CASSKELAGRQTQYF.